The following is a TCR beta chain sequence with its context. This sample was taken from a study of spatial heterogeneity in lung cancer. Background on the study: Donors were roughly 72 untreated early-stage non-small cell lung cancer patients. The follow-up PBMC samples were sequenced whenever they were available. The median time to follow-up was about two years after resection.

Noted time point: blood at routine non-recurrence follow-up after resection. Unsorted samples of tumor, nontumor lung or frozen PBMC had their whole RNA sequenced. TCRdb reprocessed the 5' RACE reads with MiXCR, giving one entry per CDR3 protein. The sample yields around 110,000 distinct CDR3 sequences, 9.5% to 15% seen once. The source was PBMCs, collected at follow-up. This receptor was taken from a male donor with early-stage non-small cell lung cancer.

The CDR3 loop is CASKREVNTEAFF. CDR3 coding DNA: TGTGCCAGCAAGCGAGAGGTGAACACTGAAGCTTTCTTT. The rearrangement uses TRBV7-3 and TRBJ1-1; D not resolved. There are 13 residues in the CDR3. CDR1 SGHTA and CDR2 FQGTGA come from the germline V gene. V shed 7 bases and J shed 0 bases, with 9 bases lying between them.